The 3 T cell receptor beta chains given below trace back to one sample, sequenced in a study of technical replicates of blood from several donors. Data came from immunoSEQ multiplex PCR; TCRdb stores just in-frame clones and leaves some out. This sample yields roughly 79,000 clones, of which 91% are seen a single time; under 0.45% belongs to the top ten. The sequenced material came from T cells isolated from PBMCs. The receptors stem from a human donor in good health. Some clones in this sample may be carry-over from other donors' samples.

The gene calls are TRBV10-3 and TRBJ1-2; the match to TRBD1 covers 8 bases. Per the germline V gene, CDR1 is ENHRY and CDR2 is SYGVKD. V shed 3 bases, J shed 4 bases, and the junction held 7 bases outside the gene matches. The CDR3 runs 15 residues. CDR3 protein: CAISESGTGGYGYTF. Written as DNA, the CDR3 is TGTGCCATCAGTGAATCGGGGACAGGTGGCTATGGCTACACCTTC.

This chain links TRBV9 with TRBJ1-1; 8 bases map to TRBD1. This CDR3 is 14 amino acids long. The trim removed 4 bases at V and 0 bases at J, leaving 2 bases unmatched. Germline V CDR1 and CDR2: SGDLS, YYNGEE. CDR3 sequence reads: CASSQGAMNTEAFF. In DNA, the CDR3 is TGTGCCAGCAGCCAGGGGGCCATGAACACTGAAGCTTTCTTT.

The rearrangement links TRBV4-1 to TRBJ1-4; D call uncertain. The length of the CDR3 is 17 residues. V was cut by 0 bases and J by 0 bases, with 11 bases left in between. Germline CDR1 MGHRA, CDR2 YSYEKL. The CDR3 DNA reads as TGCGCCAGCAGCCAAGACGTCGGTTTTGCAACTAATGAAAAACTGTTTTTT. As protein: CASSQDVGFATNEKLFF.